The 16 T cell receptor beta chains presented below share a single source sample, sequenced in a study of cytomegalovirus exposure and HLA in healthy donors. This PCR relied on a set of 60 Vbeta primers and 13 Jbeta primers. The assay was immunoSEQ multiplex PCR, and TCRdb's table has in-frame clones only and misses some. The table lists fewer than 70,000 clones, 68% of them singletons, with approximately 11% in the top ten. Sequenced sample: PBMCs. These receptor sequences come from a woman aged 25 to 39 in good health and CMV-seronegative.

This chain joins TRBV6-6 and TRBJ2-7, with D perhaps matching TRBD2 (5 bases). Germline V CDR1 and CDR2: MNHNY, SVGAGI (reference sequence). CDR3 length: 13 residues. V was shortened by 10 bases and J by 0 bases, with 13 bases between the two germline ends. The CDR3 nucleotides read TGTGCCACCGTAGGTGGGAGCTCCTACGAGCAGTACTTC. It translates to CATVGGSSYEQYF.

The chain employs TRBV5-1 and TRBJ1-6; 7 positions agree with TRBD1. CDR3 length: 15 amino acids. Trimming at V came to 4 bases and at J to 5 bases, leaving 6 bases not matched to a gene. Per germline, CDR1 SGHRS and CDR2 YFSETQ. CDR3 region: CASSPGDRDNSPLHF. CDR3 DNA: TGCGCCAGCAGCCCGGGGGACAGAGATAATTCACCCCTCCACTTT.

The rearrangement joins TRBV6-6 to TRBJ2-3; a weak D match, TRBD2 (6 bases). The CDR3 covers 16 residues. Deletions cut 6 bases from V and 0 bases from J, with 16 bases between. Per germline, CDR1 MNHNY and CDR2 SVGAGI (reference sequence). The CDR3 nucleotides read TGTGCCAGCAGCGTCGGGACTTTCACTAGCACAGATACGCAGTATTTT. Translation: CASSVGTFTSTDTQYF.

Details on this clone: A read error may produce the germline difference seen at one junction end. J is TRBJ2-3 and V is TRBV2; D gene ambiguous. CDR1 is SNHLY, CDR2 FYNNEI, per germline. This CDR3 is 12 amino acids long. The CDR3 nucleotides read TGTGCCAGCAGTGAGTTTCCAGATACCCAGTATTTT. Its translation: CASSEFPDTQYF.

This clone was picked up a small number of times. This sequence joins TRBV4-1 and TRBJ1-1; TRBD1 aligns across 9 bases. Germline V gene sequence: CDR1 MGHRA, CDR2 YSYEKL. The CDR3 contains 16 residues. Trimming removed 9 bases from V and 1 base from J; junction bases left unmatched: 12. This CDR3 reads CASLSLGTGRNTEAFF. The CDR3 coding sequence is TGCGCCAGTCTTTCCTTGGGGACAGGGAGGAACACTGAAGCTTTCTTT.

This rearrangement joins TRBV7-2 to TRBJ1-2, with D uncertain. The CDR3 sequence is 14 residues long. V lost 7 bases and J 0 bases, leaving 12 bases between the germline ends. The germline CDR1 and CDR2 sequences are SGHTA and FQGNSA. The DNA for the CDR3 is TGTGCCAGCACCTTTAAAGCGGCTAACTATGGCTACACCTTC. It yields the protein CASTFKAANYGYTF.

CDR3 sequence reads: CASSTHTGGGYTF. As DNA, the CDR3 is TGTGCCAGCAGTACACATACAGGGGGGGGCTACACCTTC. This chain uses TRBV28 with TRBJ1-2; 8 nucleotides align to TRBD1. V dropped 5 bases and J dropped 8; count of bases not matched to a gene: 7. CDR1 is MDHEN and CDR2 is SYDVKM in the germline V gene. The CDR3 is made up of 13 amino acids.

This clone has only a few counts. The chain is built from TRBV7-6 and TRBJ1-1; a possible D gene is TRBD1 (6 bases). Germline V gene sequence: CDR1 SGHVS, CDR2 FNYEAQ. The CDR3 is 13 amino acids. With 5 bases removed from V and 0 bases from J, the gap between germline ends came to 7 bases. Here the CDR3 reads CASSRTVNTEAFF. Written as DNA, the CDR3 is TGTGCCAGCAGCCGGACAGTGAACACTGAAGCTTTCTTT.

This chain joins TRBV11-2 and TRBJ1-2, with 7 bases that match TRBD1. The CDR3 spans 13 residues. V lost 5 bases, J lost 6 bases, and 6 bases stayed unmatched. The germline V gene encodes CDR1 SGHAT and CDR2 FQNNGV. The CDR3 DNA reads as TGTGCCAGCAGCACGACAGGGTTTGATGGCTACACCTTC. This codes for CASSTTGFDGYTF.

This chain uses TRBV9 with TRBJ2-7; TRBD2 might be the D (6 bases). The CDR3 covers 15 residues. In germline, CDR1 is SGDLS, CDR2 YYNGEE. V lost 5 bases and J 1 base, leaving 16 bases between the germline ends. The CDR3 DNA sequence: TGTGCCAGCAGTCCCCCGGGGGTTTCATCCTACGAGCAGTACTTC. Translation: CASSPPGVSSYEQYF.

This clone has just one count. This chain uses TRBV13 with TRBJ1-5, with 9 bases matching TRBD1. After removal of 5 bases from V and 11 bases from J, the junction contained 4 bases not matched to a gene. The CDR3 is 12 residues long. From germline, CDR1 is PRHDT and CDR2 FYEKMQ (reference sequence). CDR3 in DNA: TGTGCCAGCAGCCGGACAGGGGAAGCCCAGCATTTT. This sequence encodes CASSRTGEAQHF.

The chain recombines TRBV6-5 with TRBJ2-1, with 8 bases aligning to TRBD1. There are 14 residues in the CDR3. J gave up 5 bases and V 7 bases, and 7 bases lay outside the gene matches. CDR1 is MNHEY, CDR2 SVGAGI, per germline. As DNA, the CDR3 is TGTGCCAGCATCCAACAGGGGGGTAACAATGAGCAGTTCTTC. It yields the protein CASIQQGGNNEQFF.

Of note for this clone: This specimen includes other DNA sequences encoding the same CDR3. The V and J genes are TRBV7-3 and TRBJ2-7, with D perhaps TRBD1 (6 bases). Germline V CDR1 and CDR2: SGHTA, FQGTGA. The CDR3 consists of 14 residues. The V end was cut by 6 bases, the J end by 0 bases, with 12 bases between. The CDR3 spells CASSPGGNSYEQYF. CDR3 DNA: TGTGCCAGCAGTCCTGGGGGCAACTCCTACGAGCAGTACTTC.

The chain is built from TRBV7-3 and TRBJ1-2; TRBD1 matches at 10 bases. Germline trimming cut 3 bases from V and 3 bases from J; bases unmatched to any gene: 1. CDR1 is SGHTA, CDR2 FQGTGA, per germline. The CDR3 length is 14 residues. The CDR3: CASSFGTGDYGYTF. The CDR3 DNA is TGTGCCAGCAGCTTCGGGACAGGGGACTATGGCTACACCTTC.

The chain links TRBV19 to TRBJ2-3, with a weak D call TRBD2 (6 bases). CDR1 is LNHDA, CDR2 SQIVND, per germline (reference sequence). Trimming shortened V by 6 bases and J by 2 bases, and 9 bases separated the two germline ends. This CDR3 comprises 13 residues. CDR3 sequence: CASRGGATDTQYF. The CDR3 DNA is TGTGCCAGTAGGGGCGGGGCCACAGATACGCAGTATTTT.

CDR3 nucleotide sequence: TGTGCCAGCAGTCCTCAGGGGACAGATACGCAGTATTTT. It yields the protein CASSPQGTDTQYF. The chain carries TRBV7-3 and TRBJ2-3, with D tentatively TRBD1 (6 bases). V was trimmed by 6 bases and J by 3 bases, leaving 10 bases between them. The CDR3 totals 13 residues. Germline assignment: CDR1 SGHTA and CDR2 FQGTGA.